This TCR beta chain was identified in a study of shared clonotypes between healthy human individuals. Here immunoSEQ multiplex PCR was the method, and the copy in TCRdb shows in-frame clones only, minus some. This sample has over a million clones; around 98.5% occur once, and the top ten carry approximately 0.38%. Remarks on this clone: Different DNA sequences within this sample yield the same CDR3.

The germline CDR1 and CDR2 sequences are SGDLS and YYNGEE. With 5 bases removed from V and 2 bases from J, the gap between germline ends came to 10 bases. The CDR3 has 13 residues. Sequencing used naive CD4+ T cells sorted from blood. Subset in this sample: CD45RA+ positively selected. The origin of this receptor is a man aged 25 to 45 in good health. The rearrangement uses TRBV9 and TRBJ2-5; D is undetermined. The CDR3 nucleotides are TGTGCCAGCAGTGGGCAACCGCAAGAGACCCAGTACTTC. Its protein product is CASSGQPQETQYF.